Listed below are T cell receptor beta chains from one sample, sequenced in a study of radiation and T cells in renal cell carcinoma. Generated by immunoSEQ multiplex PCR, the TCRdb table keeps only in-frame clones and is missing some. The sample has some 25,000 clones; about 62% are singletons. The source was tumor tissue, collected from a patient whose treatment was nephrectomy without radiotherapy. The receptors originated from a man aged 35-49 years with renal cell carcinoma. Both conserved end residues are part of each CDR3. A D gene is named only where the DNA matches it firmly. Size is stated for part of the rows, as once, few or many counts, or as a class when the clone is expanded.

TRBV2	TRBJ2-1	.	few	CASSVRSQGAYNEQFF	TGTGCCAGCAGTGTCAGGTCACAGGGAGCCTACAATGAGCAGTTCTTC
TRBV5-5	TRBJ1-1	.	.	CASSPGQPNTEAFF	TGTGCCAGCAGCCCAGGACAGCCGAACACTGAAGCTTTCTTT
TRBV7-7	TRBJ2-5	TRBD2	.	CASSSGTSGSTETQYF	TGTGCTAGCAGCTCGGGGACTAGCGGGAGTACAGAGACCCAGTACTTC
TRBV19	TRBJ2-4	TRBD2	.	CASQAGTSDVDIQYF	TGTGCCAGCCAAGCCGGGACTAGCGATGTAGACATTCAGTACTTC
TRBV7-7	TRBJ2-5	TRBD1	.	CASSLAGTGQETQYF	TGTGCCAGCAGCTTAGCGGGGACAGGGCAAGAGACCCAGTACTTC
TRBV7-9	TRBJ1-5	TRBD1	.	CASGTGQPQHF	TGTGCCAGCGGGACAGGTCAGCCCCAGCATTTT
TRBV4-1	TRBJ2-5	.	once	CASSQDLRMETQYF	TGCGCCAGCAGCCAAGACTTGAGAATGGAGACCCAGTACTTC
TRBV6-5	TRBJ1-6	.	few	CASRQGEDHSPLHF	TGTGCCAGCAGACAGGGAGAAGACCATTCACCCCTCCACTTT
TRBV7-8	TRBJ1-2	.	once	CASSLDHNNYGYTF	TGTGCCAGCAGCTTAGATCATAACAACTATGGCTACACCTTC
TRBV5-1	TRBJ2-3	TRBD2	.	CASSPRTSGGTDTQYF	TGCGCCAGCAGCCCGAGGACTAGCGGGGGCACAGATACGCAGTATTTT
TRBV19	TRBJ1-5	TRBD1	many	CASSSGGVDQPQHF	TGTGCCAGCTCGTCAGGGGGGGTCGATCAGCCCCAGCATTTT
TRBV28	TRBJ2-3	TRBD2	.	CASSSPAGETDTQYF	TGTGCCAGCAGTAGTCCAGCGGGAGAGACAGATACGCAGTATTTT
TRBV19	TRBJ1-6	.	.	CASNLQGGDSPLHF	TGTGCCAGTAATCTACAGGGAGGAGATTCACCCCTCCACTTT
TRBV27	TRBJ2-6	TRBD1	.	CASSFEQGAPGANVLTF	TGTGCCAGCAGTTTTGAACAGGGGGCGCCTGGGGCCAACGTCCTGACTTTC
TRBV10-3	TRBJ2-2	.	.	CAISSTGELFF	TGTGCCATCAGCTCGACGGGGGAGCTGTTTTTT
TRBV4-1	TRBJ2-2	TRBD1	.	CASSRDRAPANTGELFF	TGCGCCAGCAGCCGGGACAGGGCCCCGGCGAACACCGGGGAGCTGTTTTTT
TRBV29-1	TRBJ2-2	TRBD2	.	CSVGPGLAGNTGELFF	TGCAGCGTCGGCCCGGGACTAGCGGGTAACACCGGGGAGCTGTTTTTT
TRBV4-2	TRBJ1-1	.	few	CASSHDLQGGDTEAFF	TGTGCCAGCAGCCATGACCTACAGGGAGGTGACACTGAAGCTTTCTTT
TRBV14	TRBJ1-1	.	.	CASSQVRGRGTEAFF	TGTGCCAGCAGCCAAGTCCGCGGGCGAGGAACTGAAGCTTTCTTT
TRBV2	TRBJ2-2	.	few	CASSILTAGELFF	TGTGCCAGCAGTATCTTGACAGCCGGGGAGCTGTTTTTT
TRBV4-2	TRBJ1-1	TRBD1	few	CASSHLGQGDTEAFF	TGTGCCAGCAGCCATCTTGGACAGGGAGACACTGAAGCTTTCTTT
TRBV4-1	TRBJ1-5	.	.	CASSQGGREPQHF	TGCGCCAGCAGCCAAGGGGGAAGGGAGCCCCAGCATTTT
TRBV10-3	TRBJ1-2	.	.	CAISHPAGWYGYTF	TGTGCCATCAGCCACCCGGCAGGATGGTATGGCTACACCTTC
TRBV5-6	TRBJ2-3	.	once	CASSLRQPTDTQYF	TGTGCCAGCAGCTTGAGACAACCCACAGATACGCAGTATTTT
TRBV7-4	TRBJ2-1	.	.	CASSLAQASQFF	TGTGCCAGCAGCTTAGCCCAGGCCTCGCAGTTCTTC
TRBV7-9	TRBJ1-5	.	.	CASSSDRLQPQHF	TGTGCCAGCAGCAGTGACAGGTTACAGCCCCAGCATTTT
TRBV11-2	TRBJ2-2	.	few	CASSLQGGGTGELFF	TGTGCCAGCAGCTTACAAGGTGGCGGAACCGGGGAGCTGTTTTTT